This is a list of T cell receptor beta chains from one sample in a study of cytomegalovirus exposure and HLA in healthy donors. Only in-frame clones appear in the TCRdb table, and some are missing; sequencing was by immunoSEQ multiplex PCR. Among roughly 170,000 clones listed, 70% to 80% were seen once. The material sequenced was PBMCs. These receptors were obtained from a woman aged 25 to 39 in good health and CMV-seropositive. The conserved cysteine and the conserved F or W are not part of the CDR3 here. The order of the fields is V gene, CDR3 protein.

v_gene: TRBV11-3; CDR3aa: ASSLVGGQDCY
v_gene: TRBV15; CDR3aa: ATSKDTFLSYEQY
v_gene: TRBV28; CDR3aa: ASSLTMETYGYT
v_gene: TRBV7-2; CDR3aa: ASRISGRAAGEQF
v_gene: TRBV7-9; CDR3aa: ASSLPFYEQY
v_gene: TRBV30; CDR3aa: AWSRGGSGNTIY
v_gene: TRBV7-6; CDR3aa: ASSLAGREVNTGELF
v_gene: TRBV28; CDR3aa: ASSLFSGSQPQH
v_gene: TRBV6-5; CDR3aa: ASRPGVGLEAF
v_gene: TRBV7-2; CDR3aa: ASSLPRGVPWNTEAF
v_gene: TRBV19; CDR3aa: ATWDRRTPLSGANVLT
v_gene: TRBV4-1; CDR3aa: ASSQGASYNEQF
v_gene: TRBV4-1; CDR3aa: ASSQQVANPYEQY
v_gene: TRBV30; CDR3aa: AWSDTVEANYGYT
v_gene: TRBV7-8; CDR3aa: ASGTAGGYGSNQPQH
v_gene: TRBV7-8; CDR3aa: ASSLTGGLAGLNEQF
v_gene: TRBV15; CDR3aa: ATSPAGREGYNEQF
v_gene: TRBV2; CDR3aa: ASSGSLSGGYEQY
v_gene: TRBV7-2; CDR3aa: ASRPSGGGTEAF
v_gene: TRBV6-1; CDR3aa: ASRTGDYSGNTIY
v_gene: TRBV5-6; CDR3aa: ASSTGQRIVETQY
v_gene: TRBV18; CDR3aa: ASSPPGAGGNTEAF
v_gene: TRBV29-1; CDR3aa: SVEPREGYDTQY
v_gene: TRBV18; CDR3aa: ASSPGQGVSEAF
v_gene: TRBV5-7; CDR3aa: ASSSNTLFYEQY
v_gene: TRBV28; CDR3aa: ASSFNYRDGYT
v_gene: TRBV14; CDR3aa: ASSLDILYEQY
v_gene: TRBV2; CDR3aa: ASSEISGGGGNTIY
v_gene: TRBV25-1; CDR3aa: ASSEGVAGDTQY
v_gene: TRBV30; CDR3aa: AWSVQGGYT
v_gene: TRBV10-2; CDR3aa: ASSRQTGLALYEQY
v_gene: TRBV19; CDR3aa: ASTPTILDNEQF